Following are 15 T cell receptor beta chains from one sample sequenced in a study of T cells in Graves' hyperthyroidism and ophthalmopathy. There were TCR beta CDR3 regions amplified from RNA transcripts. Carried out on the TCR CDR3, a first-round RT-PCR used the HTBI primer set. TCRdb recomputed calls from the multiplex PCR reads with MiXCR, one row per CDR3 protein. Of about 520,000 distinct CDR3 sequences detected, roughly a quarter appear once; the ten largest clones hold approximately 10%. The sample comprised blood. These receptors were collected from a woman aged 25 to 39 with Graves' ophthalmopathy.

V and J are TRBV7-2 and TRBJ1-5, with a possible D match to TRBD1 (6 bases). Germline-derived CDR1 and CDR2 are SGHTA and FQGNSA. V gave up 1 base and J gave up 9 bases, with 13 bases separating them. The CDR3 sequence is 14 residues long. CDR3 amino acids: CASSLGRGTPPQHF. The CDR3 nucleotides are TGTGCCAGCAGCTTAGGAAGGGGGACACCGCCCCAGCATTTT.

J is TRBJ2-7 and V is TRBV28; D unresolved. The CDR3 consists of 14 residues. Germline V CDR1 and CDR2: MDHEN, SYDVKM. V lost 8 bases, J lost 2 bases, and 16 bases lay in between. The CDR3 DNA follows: TGTGCCAGCCGTGAACGTAACCCCGCCTACGAGCAGTACTTC. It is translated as CASRERNPAYEQYF. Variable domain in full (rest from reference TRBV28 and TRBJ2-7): DVKVTQSSRYLVKRTGEKVFLECVQDMDHENMFWYRQDPGLGLRLIYFSYDVKMKEKGDIPEGYSVSREKKERFSLILESASTNQTSMYLCASRERNPAYEQYFGPGTRLTVT.

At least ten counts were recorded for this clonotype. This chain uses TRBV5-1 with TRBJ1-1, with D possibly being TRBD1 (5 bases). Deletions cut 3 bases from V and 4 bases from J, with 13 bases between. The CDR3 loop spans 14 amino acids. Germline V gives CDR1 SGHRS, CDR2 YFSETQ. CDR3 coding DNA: TGCGCCAGCAGCTGGGGGGACGTGAGCACTGAAGCTTTCTTT. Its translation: CASSWGDVSTEAFF.

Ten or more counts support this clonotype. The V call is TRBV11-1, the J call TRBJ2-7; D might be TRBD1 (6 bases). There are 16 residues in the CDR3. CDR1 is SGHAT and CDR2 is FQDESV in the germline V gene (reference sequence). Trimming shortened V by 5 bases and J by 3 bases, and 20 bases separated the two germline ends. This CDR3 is CASSPQGQSLGYEQYF. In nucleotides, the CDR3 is TGTGCCAGCAGCCCCCAAGGACAGTCGCTGGGCTACGAGCAGTACTTC.

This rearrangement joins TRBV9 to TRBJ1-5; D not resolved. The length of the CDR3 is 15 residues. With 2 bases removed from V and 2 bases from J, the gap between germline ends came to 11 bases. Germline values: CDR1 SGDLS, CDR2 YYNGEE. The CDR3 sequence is CASSVSASGNQPQHF. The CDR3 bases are TGTGCCAGCAGCGTTTCCGCATCTGGCAATCAGCCCCAGCATTTT.

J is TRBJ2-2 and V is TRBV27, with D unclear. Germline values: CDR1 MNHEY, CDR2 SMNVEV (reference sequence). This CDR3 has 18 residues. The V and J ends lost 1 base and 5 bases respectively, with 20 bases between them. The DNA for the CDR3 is TGTGCCAGCAGTTTATATGCCCCTAGGGCAGGATGGACCGGGGAGCTGTTTTTT. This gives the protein CASSLYAPRAGWTGELFF.

The CDR3, as DNA: TGCGCCAGCAGCCAAGTGGTGGTTGGGACCGTCGTTACTGAAGCTTTCTTT. Protein: CASSQVVVGTVVTEAFF. V gene TRBV4-1 combines with J gene TRBJ1-1, with a weak D call TRBD1 (5 bases). The CDR3 covers 17 residues. V shed 1 base and J shed 5 bases, with 20 bases lying between them. Germline loops: CDR1 MGHRA, CDR2 YSYEKL.

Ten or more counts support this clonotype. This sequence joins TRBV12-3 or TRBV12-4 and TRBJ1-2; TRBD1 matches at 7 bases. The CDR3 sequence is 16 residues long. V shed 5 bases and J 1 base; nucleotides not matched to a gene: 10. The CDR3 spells CASSPGTDTYNYGYTF. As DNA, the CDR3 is TGTGCCAGCAGTCCCGGGACAGATACCTATAACTATGGCTACACCTTC.

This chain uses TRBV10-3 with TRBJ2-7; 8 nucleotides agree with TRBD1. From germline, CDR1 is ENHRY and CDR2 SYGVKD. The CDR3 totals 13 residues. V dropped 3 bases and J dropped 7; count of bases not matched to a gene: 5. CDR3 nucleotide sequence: TGTGCCATCAGTGACTCGACAGGGGAGGAGCAGTACTTC. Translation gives CAISDSTGEEQYF.

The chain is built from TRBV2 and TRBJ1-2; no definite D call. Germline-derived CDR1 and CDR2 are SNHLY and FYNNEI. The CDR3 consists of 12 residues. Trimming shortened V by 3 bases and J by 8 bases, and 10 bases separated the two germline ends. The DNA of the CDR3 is TGTGCCAGCAGTGAGGACGGAGAAGGCTACACCTTC. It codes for CASSEDGEGYTF.

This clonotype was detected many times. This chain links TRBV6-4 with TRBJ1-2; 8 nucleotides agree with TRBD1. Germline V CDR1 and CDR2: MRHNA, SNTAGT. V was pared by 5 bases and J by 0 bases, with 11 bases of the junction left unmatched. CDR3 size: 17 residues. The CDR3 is CASSPRDRSYSNYGYTF. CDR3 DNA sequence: TGTGCCAGCAGTCCTCGGGACAGGAGTTACTCTAACTATGGCTACACCTTC.

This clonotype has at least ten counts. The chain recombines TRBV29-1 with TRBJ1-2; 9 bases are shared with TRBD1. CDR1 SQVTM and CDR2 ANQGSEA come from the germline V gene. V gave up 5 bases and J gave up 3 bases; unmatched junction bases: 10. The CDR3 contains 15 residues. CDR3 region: CSVRGQGLGHYGYTF. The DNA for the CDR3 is TGCAGCGTTCGGGGACAGGGATTGGGGCACTATGGCTACACCTTC.

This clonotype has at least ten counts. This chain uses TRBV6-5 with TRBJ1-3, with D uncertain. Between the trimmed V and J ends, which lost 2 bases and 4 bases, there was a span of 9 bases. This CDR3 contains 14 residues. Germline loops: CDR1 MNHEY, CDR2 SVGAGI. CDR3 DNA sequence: TGTGCCAGCAGTTACCTCCCTGACGGAAACACCATATATTTT. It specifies CASSYLPDGNTIYF.

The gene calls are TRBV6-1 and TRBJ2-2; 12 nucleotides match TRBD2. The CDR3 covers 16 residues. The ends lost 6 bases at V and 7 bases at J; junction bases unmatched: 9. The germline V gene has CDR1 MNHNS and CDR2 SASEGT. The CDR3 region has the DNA TGTGCCAGCAGCCGGACTAGCGGGGATGAAGGCGGGGAGCTGTTTTTT. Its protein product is CASSRTSGDEGGELFF.

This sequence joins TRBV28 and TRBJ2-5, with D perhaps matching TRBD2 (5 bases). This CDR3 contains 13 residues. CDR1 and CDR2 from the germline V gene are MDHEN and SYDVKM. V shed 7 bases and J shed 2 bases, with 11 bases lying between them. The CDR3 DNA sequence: TGTGCCAGCACTTACGGGGAGCAAGAGACCCAGTACTTC. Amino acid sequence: CASTYGEQETQYF.